The 19 T cell receptor beta chains reported below all come from one sample, sequenced in a study of cytomegalovirus exposure and HLA in healthy donors (dated by TCRdb to 2016 to 2017). Libraries came from the immunoSEQ multiplex PCR assay. For the multiplex PCR, a mixture combining 60 forward primers for TCR Vbeta segments and 13 reverse primers for TCR Jbeta segments was used. TCRdb's version of the immuneACCESS table is confined to in-frame rearrangements and falls short of the full clone set. An unresolved V gene accounts for under half of the shortfall where checked; the remainder is of unknown origin. Across this sample there are approximately 55,000 clones, with around 82% seen only once. The biggest ten clones account for under 2.5% of the sample. The sequenced material came from PBMCs. All receptors come from a boy between 10 and 17 years old in good health and CMV-seropositive.

This clone appeared a few times. The chain recombines TRBV5-4 with TRBJ2-7; 9 bases are a match to TRBD1. The CDR3 is 16 amino acids. Per germline, CDR1 SGHNT and CDR2 YYREEE (reference sequence). Trimming cost V 5 bases and J 4 bases; bases outside gene matches: 13. This CDR3 is CASSWDSDRGKYEQYF. CDR3 DNA: TGTGCCAGCAGTTGGGACTCTGACAGGGGGAAGTACGAGCAGTACTTC.

This chain uses TRBV9 with TRBJ2-2; TRBD1 matches at 7 bases. The ends lost 4 bases at V and 6 bases at J; junction bases unmatched: 3. CDR1 and CDR2 (germline): SGDLS, YYNGEE. This CDR3 comprises 13 residues. The CDR3 is CASSHRGPGELFF. The CDR3 nucleotides read TGTGCCAGCAGCCACAGGGGTCCCGGGGAGCTGTTTTTT.

This clone came up a few times. This chain links TRBV10-3 with TRBJ2-1, with a possible D match to TRBD1 (6 bases). Trimming cost V 8 bases and J 8 bases, with 13 bases left between them. Germline assignment: CDR1 ENHRY and CDR2 SYGVKD. CDR3 size: 12 residues. This CDR3 reads CAIGGGLDEQFF. The CDR3 nucleotides are TGTGCCATCGGGGGCGGTCTCGATGAGCAGTTCTTC.

This clone occurred a few times. The rearrangement links TRBV19 to TRBJ2-7; tentatively, D is TRBD1 (6 bases). Germline CDR1 is LNHDA and CDR2 is SQIVND (reference sequence). The CDR3 contains 15 residues. Trimming took 3 bases from V and 6 from J, leaving 18 bases between them. CDR3 sequence reads: CASSIADSDPREQYF. The DNA for the CDR3 is TGTGCCAGTAGTATCGCGGACAGTGACCCGCGCGAGCAGTACTTC.

A few counts support this clone. The J gene is TRBJ2-5, the V gene TRBV6-5; 9 nucleotides align to TRBD1. Germline V lookup: CDR1 MNHEY, CDR2 SVGAGI. This CDR3 has 14 amino acids. V lost 5 bases, J lost 4 bases, and 5 bases stayed unmatched. The CDR3 sequence: CASSNRGLGETQYF. The CDR3 DNA reads as TGTGCCAGCAGTAACAGGGGGCTGGGAGAGACCCAGTACTTC.

This chain links TRBV27 with TRBJ1-3, with a weak D call TRBD1 (5 bases). Germline CDR1 MNHEY, CDR2 SMNVEV (reference sequence). Trimming left V 5 bases short and J 3 bases short, with 20 bases between. The CDR3 extends over 17 amino acids. In nucleotides, the CDR3 is TGTGCCAGCAGTGCGATTACGGGGGTACCTTTTGGAAACACCATATATTTT. Amino acids: CASSAITGVPFGNTIYF.

The chain has TRBV2 and TRBJ1-3; perhaps TRBD1 as D (5 bases). This CDR3 is 13 amino acids long. The germline V gene has CDR1 SNHLY and CDR2 FYNNEI. The V and J ends lost 8 bases and 1 base respectively, with 9 bases between them. The DNA for the CDR3 is TGTGCCAGCTTCACAGGTTCTGGAAACACCATATATTTT. The encoded protein is CASFTGSGNTIYF.

This clone has a handful of counts. This chain connects TRBV7-3 to TRBJ2-2; D possibly corresponds to TRBD1 (5 bases). This CDR3 region has 14 residues. Germline values: CDR1 SGHTA, CDR2 FQGTGA. V was shortened by 5 bases and J by 8 bases, with 15 bases between the two germline ends. As DNA, the CDR3 is TGTGCCAGCAGCCGGAACAGGATAGAAGGGGAGCTGTTTTTT. Amino acids: CASSRNRIEGELFF.

The J gene is TRBJ1-1, the V gene TRBV4-1, with unresolved D. Germline CDR1 is MGHRA and CDR2 is YSYEKL. The CDR3 consists of 15 residues. V was shortened by 0 bases and J by 1 base, with 9 bases between the two germline ends. The CDR3 coding sequence is TGCGCCAGCAGCCAAGAAGCCCGATCGAACACTGAAGCTTTCTTT. It is translated as CASSQEARSNTEAFF.

The rearrangement links TRBV10-2 to TRBJ1-3, with 7 bases identical to TRBD1. The CDR3 sequence is 14 residues long. The germline gives CDR1 WSHSY, CDR2 SAAADI. V dropped 10 bases and J dropped 4; count of bases not matched to a gene: 10. The CDR3 DNA sequence: TGCGCCACCTCCCAGGGGGACTCCGGAAACACCATATATTTT. Protein sequence: CATSQGDSGNTIYF.

The CDR3 DNA reads as TGTGCCAGCAGTTTATACCCCCTGACTCAGCCCCTCCACTTT. This sequence encodes CASSLYPLTQPLHF. This chain joins TRBV27 and TRBJ1-6; no reliable D call. Germline CDR1 MNHEY, CDR2 SMNVEV (reference sequence). The V end was cut by 1 base, the J end by 13 bases, with 14 bases between. The CDR3 consists of 14 residues.

This clone showed up just once. The CDR3 DNA reads as TGTGCCAGTACCCTGACAGGGCTCGGGGCCGGGGAGCTGTTTTTT. It specifies CASTLTGLGAGELFF. V gene TRBV19 combines with J gene TRBJ2-2, with 7 bases fitting TRBD1. J was trimmed by 6 bases and V by 7 bases; bases with no gene match: 11. There are 15 residues in the CDR3. Germline V CDR1 and CDR2: LNHDA, SQIVND (reference sequence).

The rearrangement joins TRBV6-4 to TRBJ2-1; no clear D. CDR1 and CDR2 (germline): MRHNA, SNTAGT. The ends were cut back, 4 bases at V and 0 bases at J, with 4 bases in the middle. CDR3 length: 13 residues. In DNA form, the CDR3 reads TGTGCCAGCAGTGCTAGCTCCTACAATGAGCAGTTCTTC. Translation gives CASSASSYNEQFF.

This clone has just a few counts. The chain couples TRBV25-1 to TRBJ2-5; 7 bases match TRBD1. The CDR3 is 15 residues long. V dropped 6 bases and J dropped 4; count of bases not matched to a gene: 11. Germline V gene data show CDR1 as MGHDK and CDR2 as SYGVNS. This CDR3 is CASSAYRGPLETQYF. The CDR3 region has the DNA TGTGCCAGCAGCGCCTACAGGGGACCTTTAGAGACCCAGTACTTC.

Here the CDR3 reads CASSLGTGNTEAFF. Written as DNA, the CDR3 is TGTGCCAGCAGCTTAGGAACGGGGAACACTGAAGCTTTCTTT. The genes are TRBV7-9 and TRBJ1-1, with D hard to call. The CDR3 length is 14 residues. The germline CDR1 and CDR2 sequences are SEHNR and FQNEAQ (reference sequence). Trimming took 1 base from V and 1 from J, leaving 7 bases between them.

The CDR3 sequence is CASSLSGGAAGELFF. The CDR3 DNA follows: TGTGCCAGCAGTTTGTCAGGGGGCGCGGCCGGGGAGCTGTTTTTT. The genes are TRBV28 and TRBJ2-2, with 8 nucleotides matching TRBD1. This CDR3 is built from 15 residues. Germline-derived CDR1 and CDR2 are MDHEN and SYDVKM. Trimming took 3 bases from V and 6 from J; bases not matched to a gene: 6.

The rearrangement joins TRBV5-6 to TRBJ2-1; tentative D call: TRBD1 (7 bases). CDR1 and CDR2 from the germline V gene are SGHDT and YYEEEE. This CDR3 is built from 12 residues. Trimming cost V 10 bases and J 9 bases, with 17 bases left between them. CDR3 protein: CAGQEGYGEQFF. CDR3 in DNA: TGTGCCGGACAGGAGGGTTACGGTGAGCAGTTCTTC.

The chain carries TRBV7-9 and TRBJ1-3; D is uncertain. Trimming cost V 3 bases and J 4 bases, with 13 bases left between them. The germline V gene encodes CDR1 SEHNR and CDR2 FQNEAQ (reference sequence). This CDR3 comprises 15 residues. CDR3 region: CASSLGGLSGNTIYF. The CDR3 DNA follows: TGTGCCAGCAGCTTGGGTGGGCTATCGGGAAACACCATATATTTT.

This chain links TRBV6-1 with TRBJ1-6; D ambiguous. The germline gives CDR1 MNHNS, CDR2 SASEGT. The CDR3 has 11 amino acids. V lost 1 base and J 12 bases, leaving 4 bases between the germline ends. The CDR3 spells CASSEVRPLHF. The CDR3 DNA follows: TGTGCCAGCAGTGAAGTGCGACCCCTCCACTTT.